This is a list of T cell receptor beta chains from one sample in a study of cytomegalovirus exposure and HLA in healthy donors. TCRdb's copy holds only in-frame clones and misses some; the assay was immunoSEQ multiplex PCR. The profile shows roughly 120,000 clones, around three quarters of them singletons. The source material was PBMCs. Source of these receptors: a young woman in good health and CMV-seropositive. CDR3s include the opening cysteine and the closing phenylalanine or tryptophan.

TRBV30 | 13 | CAWGYQGSRAAFF
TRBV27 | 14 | CASRRDRTSYEQYF
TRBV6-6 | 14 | CASRYRDTSYEQYF
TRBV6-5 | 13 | CASRRQLSYGYTF
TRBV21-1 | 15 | CASSPRLADPNEQFF
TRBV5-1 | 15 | CASSLGDRRNYGYTF
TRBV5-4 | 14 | CASSLGGGPETQYF
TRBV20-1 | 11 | CSARTRGTQYF
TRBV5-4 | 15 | CASSYSGQGYNEQFF
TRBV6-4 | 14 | CASRVDVGGNEQFF
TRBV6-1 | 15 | CASKQRRGETGELFF
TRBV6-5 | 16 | CASSWTSGGFTDTQYF
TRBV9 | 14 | CASSDAAGADTQYF
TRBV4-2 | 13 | CASSPRTGDTQYF
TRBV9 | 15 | CASSGWGPLGDEQFF
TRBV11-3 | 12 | CASSLQGTEAFF
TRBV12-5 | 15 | CASGSLDRRNTEAFF
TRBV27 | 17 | CASSIDRVRSSYNEQFF
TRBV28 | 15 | CASRQGGYGANVLTF
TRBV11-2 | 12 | CASSLGAEEAFF
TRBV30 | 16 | CAWSSPDRAYNSPLHF
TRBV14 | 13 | CASSQRRNTEAFF
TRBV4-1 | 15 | CASSQDWRGTYEQYF
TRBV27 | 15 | CASSILRGHQGKLFF
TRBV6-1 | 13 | CASSVGREYEQYF
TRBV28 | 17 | CASSTSGLAVNTGELFF
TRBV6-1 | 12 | CAGQGDHYGYTF
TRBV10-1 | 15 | CASSELTSEGHEQFF
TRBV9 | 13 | CASSVPSGNTIYF
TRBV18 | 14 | CASSPDRESTEAFF
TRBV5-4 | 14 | CASSLVSEGTEAFF
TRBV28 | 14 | CASSLPAGRNEQFF
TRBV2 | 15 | CASSESQAGANVLTF
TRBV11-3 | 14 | CASRRAGGYVGYTF
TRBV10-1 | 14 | CASSAGGSQETQYF
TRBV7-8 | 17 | CASSPVATSGNQETQYF
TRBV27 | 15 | CASSLVGGARYGYTF
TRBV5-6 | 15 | CASSFPGGTRIEAFF
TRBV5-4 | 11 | CASSRRNEQFF
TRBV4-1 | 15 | CASSQTGQLHGTQHF
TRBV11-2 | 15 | CASSLDRLAAYEQYF
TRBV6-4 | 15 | CASSENVREEGEQYF
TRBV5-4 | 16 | CASSHGGGGAGNTIYF
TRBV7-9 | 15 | CASSSIRDRGHEQYF
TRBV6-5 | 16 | CASSYLGQGQDYGYTF
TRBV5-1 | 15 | CASSLGQGAGYEQYF
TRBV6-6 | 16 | CASSYSGGGITDTQYF
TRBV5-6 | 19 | CASSLQPRDYRVYYNEQFF
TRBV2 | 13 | CASSGGQGGGYTF
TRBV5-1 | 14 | CASSPREAYNEQFF